The present entry profiles one TCR beta chain with its context. The junction departs from germline at one end; a sequencing error may be responsible. This sample is part of a study of T cell changes during pregnancy in multiple sclerosis. Only in-frame clones appear in the TCRdb table, and some are missing; sequencing was by immunoSEQ multiplex PCR. Of about 110,000 clones in the sample, approximately 93% were seen once. There are 13 residues in the CDR3. Germline V CDR1 and CDR2: SSHAT, FNYEAQ (reference sequence). The sequencing here drew on peripheral blood, taken after pregnancy. The clonotype comes from a female donor with multiple sclerosis, enrolled in a pregnancy study. The genes are TRBV7-7 and TRBJ2-2; no reliable D call. CDR3 DNA: TGTGCTAGCAGCTTGGCGGTAGCCGGGGAGCTGTTTTTT. Translation gives CASSLAVAGELFF. The whole variable domain, filled in from reference TRBV7-7 and TRBJ2-2, reads GAGVSQSPRYKVTKRGQDVTLRCDPISSHATLYWYQQALGQGPEFLTYFNYEAQPDKSGLPSDRFSAERPEGSISTLTIQRTEQRDSAMYRCASSLAVAGELFFGEGSRLTVL.